One and the same sample provided the 2 T cell receptor beta chains below, sequenced in a study of blood T cells in healthy people across ages. Through a sample-barcoded 5' primer and a J-beta primer mix, a second PCR was run for roughly 6 to 11 cycles. TCRdb reanalysed the 5' RACE reads using MiXCR and keeps one entry per CDR3 protein. The sample comprises 850,000 to 1,300,000 distinct CDR3 sequences, more than 35% of which are singletons, and 15% to 20% rests with the top ten. Source material: blood. These receptors were obtained from a woman aged 55-75 years in good health.

This clonotype was counted once. The chain joins TRBV20-1 to TRBJ2-1; TRBD2 matches at 9 bases. The J segment lost 0 bases and the V segment lost 0 bases, leaving 6 bases of the junction unmatched. This CDR3 spans 17 amino acids. Germline assignment: CDR1 DFQATT and CDR2 SNEGSKA (reference sequence). The CDR3 nucleotides are TGCAGTGCTAGAGATTTCTGGCGGGAGGGCTCCTACAATGAGCAGTTCTTC. Its protein is CSARDFWREGSYNEQFF.

This clonotype was recorded only once. The rearrangement joins TRBV9 to TRBJ2-3; 7 nucleotides match TRBD1. The CDR3 covers 15 residues. CDR1 is SGDLS and CDR2 is YYNGEE in the germline V gene. The V and J ends lost 0 bases and 1 base, in that order; junction bases with no gene match: 2. Here the CDR3 DNA reads TGTGCCAGCAGCGTAGGGGACAGTCGCACAGATACGCAGTATTTT. It yields the protein CASSVGDSRTDTQYF.